These 20 T cell receptor beta chains share one sample of origin, sequenced in a study of blood T cell repertoires in COVID-19. Assay used: immunoSEQ multiplex PCR; TCRdb lists only in-frame clones, some missing. The data show some 150,000 clones, with 85% seen just once and around 1.1% held by the top ten. Specimen: peripheral blood. The source is a man aged 40-50 years with acute or convalescent COVID-19.

The chain has TRBV12-5 and TRBJ1-5; TRBD1 matches at 11 bases. Per germline, CDR1 LGHNT and CDR2 FRNRAP. The CDR3 covers 16 residues. With V trimmed by 9 bases and J by 5 bases, 12 bases remained unmatched. CDR3 amino acids: CASSWDRGLTHQPQHF. The CDR3 DNA sequence: TGTGCTAGCTCTTGGGACAGGGGGTTGACCCATCAGCCCCAGCATTTT.

V usage is TRBV6-4 and J usage is TRBJ2-5, with 8 bases lining up with TRBD2. The CDR3 contains 15 residues. The germline V gene encodes CDR1 MRHNA and CDR2 SNTAGT. V shed 3 bases, J shed 2 bases, and the junction held 5 bases outside the gene matches. For the CDR3, the DNA is TGTGCCAGCAGTGAGAGCGGGGGACCTCAAGAGACCCAGTACTTC. Protein product: CASSESGGPQETQYF.

The V and J genes are TRBV21-1 and TRBJ1-2; TRBD1 reflects the table's D call only, with no check against the DNA. TRBV21-1 is a listed pseudogene. CDR3 length: 16 residues. The CDR3 DNA is TGTGCCAGCAGCAAAAAAAGGAAACAGTGTTCCTATGGCTACACCTTC. Amino acids: CASSKKRKQCSYGYTF.

This clone came up once. The chain has TRBV7-9 and TRBJ2-3; tentative D call: TRBD2 (5 bases). Per germline, CDR1 SEHNR and CDR2 FQNEAQ (reference sequence). The CDR3 sequence is 18 residues long. Trimming took 3 bases from V and 1 from J, leaving 20 bases between them. This CDR3 reads CASSFYLPSGPGTDTQYF. DNA of the CDR3: TGTGCCAGCAGCTTTTACTTGCCCAGCGGACCTGGCACAGATACGCAGTATTTT. Full variable domain (rest looked up from reference TRBV7-9 and TRBJ2-3): DTGVSQNPRHKITKRGQNVTFRCDPISEHNRLYWYRQTLGQGPEFLTYFQNEAQLEKSRLLSDRFSAERPKGSFSTLEIQRTEQGDSAMYLCASSFYLPSGPGTDTQYFGPGTRLTVL.

The J gene is TRBJ2-3, the V gene TRBV7-9; weak D call: TRBD2 (5 bases). The CDR3 extends over 13 amino acids. Trimming stripped 9 bases from V and 0 bases from J, with 10 bases between. Germline V CDR1 and CDR2: SEHNR, FQNEAQ (reference sequence). For the CDR3, the DNA is TGTGCCAGTCACAGCGGTAGCACAGATACGCAGTATTTT. It encodes CASHSGSTDTQYF.

This chain's CDR3 is CASSQVQGEQYF. The DNA for the CDR3 is TGCGCCAGCAGCCAAGTCCAGGGCGAGCAGTACTTC. The chain joins TRBV4-1 to TRBJ2-7; the D gene is possibly TRBD1 (5 bases). Looked up from germline, CDR1 is MGHRA and CDR2 is YSYEKL. V was cut by 1 base and J by 6 bases, with 7 bases left in between. The CDR3 has 12 amino acids.

This clone was seen just once. The chain links TRBV7-3 to TRBJ2-3, with 10 nucleotides matching TRBD1. The CDR3 has 14 amino acids. V gave up 5 bases and J gave up 3 bases; unmatched junction bases: 2. CDR1 is SGHTA, CDR2 FQGTGA, per germline. Here the CDR3 reads CASSRTGGTDTQYF. The CDR3 bases are TGTGCCAGCAGCCGGACAGGGGGGACAGATACGCAGTATTTT.

The chain uses TRBV28 and TRBJ2-1, with 13 nucleotides matching TRBD2. The V gene end was trimmed by 6 bases and the J gene end by 6 bases; junction bases not matched to a gene: 5. The CDR3 runs 15 residues. In germline, CDR1 is MDHEN, CDR2 SYDVKM. For the CDR3, the DNA is TGTGCCAGCAGCTGGACTAGCGGGGGCTCCAATGAGCAGTTCTTC. It specifies CASSWTSGGSNEQFF. Full variable domain (remainder filled in from reference TRBV28 and TRBJ2-1): DVKVTQSSRYLVKRTGEKVFLECVQDMDHENMFWYRQDPGLGLRLIYFSYDVKMKEKGDIPEGYSVSREKKERFSLILESASTNQTSMYLCASSWTSGGSNEQFFGPGTRLTVL.

This chain joins TRBV5-4 and TRBJ2-7; 8 bases line up with TRBD2. After removal of 5 bases from V and 5 bases from J, the junction contained 12 bases not matched to a gene. The CDR3 is 15 amino acids. The germline V gene has CDR1 SGHNT and CDR2 YYREEE (reference sequence). The CDR3 region is CASRKNGGAIDEQYF. DNA of the CDR3: TGTGCCAGCAGGAAAAACGGGGGGGCCATAGACGAGCAGTACTTC.

This clone has only one observation. J is TRBJ2-7 and V is TRBV7-3, with TRBD1 as a possible D gene (5 bases). V was clipped by 0 bases and J by 7 bases, with 10 bases between them. The CDR3 contains 13 residues. Per the germline V gene, CDR1 is SGHTA and CDR2 is FQGTGA. DNA of the CDR3: TGTGCCAGCAGCTTAACGAGAGACAGTGAGCAGTACTTC. It codes for CASSLTRDSEQYF.

The J gene is TRBJ2-7, the V gene TRBV5-6; TRBD2 might be the D (7 bases). Germline CDR1 is SGHDT and CDR2 is YYEEEE. The V end was cut by 5 bases, the J end by 5 bases, with 20 bases between. The CDR3 totals 15 residues. CDR3 amino acids: CASRVWGGPLHEQYF. DNA of the CDR3: TGTGCCAGCAGGGTCTGGGGGGGGCCTCTCCACGAGCAGTACTTC.

The count of this clone is one. The chain uses TRBV28 and TRBJ1-2; 12 bases are a match to TRBD1. V lost 6 bases, J lost 1 base, and 9 bases stayed unmatched. Germline values: CDR1 MDHEN, CDR2 SYDVKM. The length of the CDR3 is 17 residues. The CDR3 spells CASSTGTGGGSNYGYTF. The CDR3 DNA sequence: TGTGCCAGCAGCACCGGGACAGGGGGCGGAAGTAACTATGGCTACACCTTC.

The chain links TRBV4-2 to TRBJ1-2; D remains unclear. The CDR3 loop spans 16 amino acids. CDR1 and CDR2 from the germline V gene are LGHNA and YNFKEQ. V was pared by 2 bases and J by 5 bases, with 18 bases between. In nucleotides, the CDR3 is TGTGCCAGCAGCCAAATCACAGATCCATCTCGGTATGGCTACACCTTC. This gives the protein CASSQITDPSRYGYTF.

This sequence joins TRBV27 and TRBJ2-7; 10 bases line up with TRBD1. CDR1 MNHEY and CDR2 SMNVEV come from the germline V gene (reference sequence). This CDR3 is 16 amino acids long. V shed 6 bases, J shed 5 bases, and the junction held 13 bases outside the gene matches. CDR3 DNA sequence: TGTGCCAGCAGGATGACGAGGGACAGGGGAAGGCACGAGCAGTACTTC. Residues: CASRMTRDRGRHEQYF.

This chain's CDR3 is CASRSSANEKLFF. The CDR3 DNA follows: TGCGCCAGCCGGTCGTCGGCTAATGAAAAACTGTTTTTT. The chain joins TRBV5-1 to TRBJ1-4; D remains ambiguous. This CDR3 is 13 amino acids long. The V end was cut by 7 bases, the J end by 3 bases, with 10 bases between. Per the germline V gene, CDR1 is SGHRS and CDR2 is YFSETQ.

On this clone itself: Other DNA sequences of this sample code for an identical CDR3. The CDR3 nucleotides read TGTGCCATCAGTGAACTAGAGACCCAGTACTTC. This sequence encodes CAISELETQYF. The V gene is TRBV10-3, the J gene TRBJ2-5; D gene ambiguous. Germline values: CDR1 ENHRY, CDR2 SYGVKD. The CDR3 is made up of 11 amino acids. Trimming pared 3 bases from V and 4 bases from J, leaving 3 bases between.

This clone has a single count. The genes are TRBV19 and TRBJ2-3, with 10 bases lining up with TRBD2. The CDR3 has 15 residues. Trimming cost V 8 bases and J 3 bases; bases outside gene matches: 8. CDR1 and CDR2 from the germline V gene are LNHDA and SQIVND (reference sequence). CDR3 amino acids: CASGRSGGATDTQYF. The CDR3 coding sequence is TGTGCCAGTGGAAGAAGCGGGGGGGCGACAGATACGCAGTATTTT.

DNA of the CDR3: TGTGCCAGCAGGGGACAGGGCTATGGCTACACCTTC. This gives the protein CASRGQGYGYTF. This chain connects TRBV14 to TRBJ1-2, with 9 positions matching TRBD1. This CDR3 has 12 amino acids. V trimming: 6 bases; J trimming: 4 bases; junction bases outside the gene matches: 0. Germline V gene data show CDR1 as SGHDN and CDR2 as FVKESK.

V gene TRBV4-2 combines with J gene TRBJ1-2, with 7 bases fitting TRBD1. The CDR3 is 14 residues long. J was trimmed by 7 bases and V by 2 bases; bases with no gene match: 7. Germline V lookup: CDR1 LGHNA, CDR2 YNFKEQ. The CDR3 region has the DNA TGTGCCAGCAGCCAAAACAGGGGAGAGGGTGGCTACACCTTC. Protein sequence: CASSQNRGEGGYTF.

This clone was detected a few times. The rearrangement links TRBV19 to TRBJ1-1; 7 bases align to TRBD1. With V trimmed by 3 bases and J by 5 bases, 3 bases remained unmatched. The CDR3 extends over 13 amino acids. The germline V gene has CDR1 LNHDA and CDR2 SQIVND (reference sequence). Written as DNA, the CDR3 is TGTGCCAGTAGTATGGCAGGGGGTACTGAAGCTTTCTTT. This translates into CASSMAGGTEAFF.